This T cell receptor (beta chain) was sequenced during a study of blood T cell repertoires in COVID-19. Germline V lookup: CDR1 MNHEY, CDR2 SVGAGI. Losses at the gene ends were 0 bases for V and 8 bases for J; bases not matched to a gene: 1. The CDR3 extends over 13 amino acids. Only in-frame clones appear in the TCRdb table, and some are missing; sequencing was by immunoSEQ multiplex PCR. The data hold 210,000 or so clones, with around nine tenths observed a single time. This receptor was obtained from a man aged 40-50 years with acute or convalescent COVID-19. The chain is built from TRBV6-5 and TRBJ1-1; TRBD1 matches 9 bases. Input material: peripheral blood. The CDR3 region has the DNA TGTGCCAGCAGTTACTCGGGGACAGGGGAAGCTTTCTTT. Amino acids: CASSYSGTGEAFF.